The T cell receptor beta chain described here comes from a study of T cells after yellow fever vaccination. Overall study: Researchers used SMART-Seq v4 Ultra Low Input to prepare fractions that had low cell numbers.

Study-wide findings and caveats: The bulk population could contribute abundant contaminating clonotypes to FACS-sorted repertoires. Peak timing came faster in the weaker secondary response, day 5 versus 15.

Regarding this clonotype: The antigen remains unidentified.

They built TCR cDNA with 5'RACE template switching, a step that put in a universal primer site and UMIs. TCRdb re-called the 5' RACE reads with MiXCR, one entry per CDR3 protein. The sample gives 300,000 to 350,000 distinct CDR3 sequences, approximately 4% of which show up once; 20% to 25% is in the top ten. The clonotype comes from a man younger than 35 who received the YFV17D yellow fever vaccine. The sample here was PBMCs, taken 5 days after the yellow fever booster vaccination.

The CDR3 here is CASSLEGATNTGELFF. Written as DNA, the CDR3 is TGCGCCAGCAGCCTAGAAGGGGCGACGAACACCGGGGAGCTGTTTTTT. The chain links TRBV5-1 to TRBJ2-2, with D maybe TRBD1 (5 bases). CDR3 length: 16 amino acids. Germline loops: CDR1 SGHRS, CDR2 YFSETQ. V was cut by 4 bases and J by 0 bases, with 13 bases left in between.